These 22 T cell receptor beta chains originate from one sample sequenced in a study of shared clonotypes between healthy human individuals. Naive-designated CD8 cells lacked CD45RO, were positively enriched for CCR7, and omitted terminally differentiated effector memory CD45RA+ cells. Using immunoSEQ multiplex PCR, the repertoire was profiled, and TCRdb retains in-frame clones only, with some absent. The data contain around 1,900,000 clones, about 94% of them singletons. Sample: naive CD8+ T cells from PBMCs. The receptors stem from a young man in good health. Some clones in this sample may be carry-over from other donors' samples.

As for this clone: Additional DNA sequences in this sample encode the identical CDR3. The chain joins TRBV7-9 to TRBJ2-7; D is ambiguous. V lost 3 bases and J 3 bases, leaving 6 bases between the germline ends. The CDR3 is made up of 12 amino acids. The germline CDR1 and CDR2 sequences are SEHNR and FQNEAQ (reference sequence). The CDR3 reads CASSFWGYEQYF. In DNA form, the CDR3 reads TGTGCCAGCAGCTTTTGGGGCTACGAGCAGTACTTC.

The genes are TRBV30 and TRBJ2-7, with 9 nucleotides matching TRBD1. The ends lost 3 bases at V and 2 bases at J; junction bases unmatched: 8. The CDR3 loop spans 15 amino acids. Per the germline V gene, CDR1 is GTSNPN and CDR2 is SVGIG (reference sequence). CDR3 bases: TGTGCCTGGAGGAGAAGGGACAGGGCTGCCTACGAGCAGTACTTC. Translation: CAWRRRDRAAYEQYF. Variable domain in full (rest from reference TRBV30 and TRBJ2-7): SQTIHQWPATLVQPVGSPLSLECTVEGTSNPNLYWYRQAAGRGLQLLFYSVGIGQISSEVPQNLSASRPQDRQFILSSKKLLLSDSGFYLCAWRRRDRAAYEQYFGPGTRLTVT.

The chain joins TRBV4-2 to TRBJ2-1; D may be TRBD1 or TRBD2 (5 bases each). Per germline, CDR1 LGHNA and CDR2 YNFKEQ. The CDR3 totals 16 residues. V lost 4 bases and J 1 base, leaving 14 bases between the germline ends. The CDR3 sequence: CASSRLEGPSYNEQFF. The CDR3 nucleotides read TGTGCCAGCAGCCGCCTTGAGGGGCCTTCCTACAATGAGCAGTTCTTC.

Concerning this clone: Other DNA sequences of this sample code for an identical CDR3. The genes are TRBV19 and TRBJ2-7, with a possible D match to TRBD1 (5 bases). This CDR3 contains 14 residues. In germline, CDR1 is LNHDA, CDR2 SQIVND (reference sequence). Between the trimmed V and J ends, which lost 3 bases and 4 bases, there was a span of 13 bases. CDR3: CASSISQGRYEQYF. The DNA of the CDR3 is TGTGCCAGTAGTATCTCCCAGGGAAGATACGAGCAGTACTTC. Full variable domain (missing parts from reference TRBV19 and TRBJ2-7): DGGITQSPKYLFRKEGQNVTLSCEQNLNHDAMYWYRQDPGQGLRLIYYSQIVNDFQKGDIAEGYSVSREKKESFPLTVTSAQKNPTAFYLCASSISQGRYEQYFGPGTRLTVT.

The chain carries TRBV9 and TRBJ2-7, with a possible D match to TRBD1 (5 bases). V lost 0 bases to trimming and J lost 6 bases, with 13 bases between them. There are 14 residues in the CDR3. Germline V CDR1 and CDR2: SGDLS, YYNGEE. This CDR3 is CASSVEQAPREQYF. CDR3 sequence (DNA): TGTGCCAGCAGCGTAGAACAGGCCCCACGCGAGCAGTACTTC.

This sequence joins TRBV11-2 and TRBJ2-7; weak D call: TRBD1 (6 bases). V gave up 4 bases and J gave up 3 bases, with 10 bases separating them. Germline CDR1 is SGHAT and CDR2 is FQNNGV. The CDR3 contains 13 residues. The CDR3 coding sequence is TGTGCCAGCAGCTCCCGACAGGTCTACGAGCAGTACTTC. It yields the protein CASSSRQVYEQYF.

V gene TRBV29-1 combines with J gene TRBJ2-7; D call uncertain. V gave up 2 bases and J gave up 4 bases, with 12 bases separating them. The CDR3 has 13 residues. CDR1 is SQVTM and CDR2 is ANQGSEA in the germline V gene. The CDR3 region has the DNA TGCAGCGTTGAATGGGCAGGACGATACGAGCAGTACTTC. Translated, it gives CSVEWAGRYEQYF.

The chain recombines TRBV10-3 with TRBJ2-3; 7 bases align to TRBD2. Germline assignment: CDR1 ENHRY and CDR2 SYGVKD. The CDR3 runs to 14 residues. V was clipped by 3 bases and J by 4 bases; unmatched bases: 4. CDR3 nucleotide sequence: TGTGCCATCAGTGAAGGTGGGAGGGCAGATACGCAGTATTTT. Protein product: CAISEGGRADTQYF.

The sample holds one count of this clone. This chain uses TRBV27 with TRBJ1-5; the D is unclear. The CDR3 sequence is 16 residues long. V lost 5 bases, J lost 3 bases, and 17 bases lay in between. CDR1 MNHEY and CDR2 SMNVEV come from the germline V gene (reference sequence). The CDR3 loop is CASSPWSQSDNQPQHF. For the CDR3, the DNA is TGTGCCAGCAGTCCGTGGTCCCAATCTGACAATCAGCCCCAGCATTTT.

The chain's CDR3 is CAWSDGANVLTF. The CDR3 DNA reads as TGTGCCTGGAGTGACGGGGCCAACGTCCTGACTTTC. The V call is TRBV30, the J call TRBJ2-6; D is undetermined. V was shortened by 1 base and J by 4 bases, with 2 bases between the two germline ends. The CDR3 runs 12 residues. Germline CDR1 is GTSNPN and CDR2 is SVGIG (reference sequence).

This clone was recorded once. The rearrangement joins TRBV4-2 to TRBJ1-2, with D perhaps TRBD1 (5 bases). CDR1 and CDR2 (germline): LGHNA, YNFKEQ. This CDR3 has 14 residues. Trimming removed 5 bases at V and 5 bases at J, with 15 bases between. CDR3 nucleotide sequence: TGTGCCAGCAGCTTCCAGGGTGGGGGGTATGGCTACACCTTC. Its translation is CASSFQGGGYGYTF.

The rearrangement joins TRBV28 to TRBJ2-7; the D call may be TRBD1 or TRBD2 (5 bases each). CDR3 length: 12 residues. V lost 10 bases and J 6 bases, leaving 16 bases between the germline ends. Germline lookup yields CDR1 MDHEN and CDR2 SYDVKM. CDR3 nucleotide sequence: TGTGCCATAACGATGGGGGATACCGAGCAGTACTTC. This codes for CAITMGDTEQYF.

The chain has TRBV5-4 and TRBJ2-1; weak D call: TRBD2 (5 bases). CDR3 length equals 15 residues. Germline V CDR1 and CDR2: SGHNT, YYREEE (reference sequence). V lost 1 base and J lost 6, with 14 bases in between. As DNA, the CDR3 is TGTGCCAGCAGCTTGCTGAGGGAGAAAGTCAATGAGCAGTTCTTC. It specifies CASSLLREKVNEQFF.

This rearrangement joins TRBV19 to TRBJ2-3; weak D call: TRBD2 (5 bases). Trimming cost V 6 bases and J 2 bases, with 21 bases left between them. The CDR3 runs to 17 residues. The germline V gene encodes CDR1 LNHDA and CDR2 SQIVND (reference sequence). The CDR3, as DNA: TGTGCCAGTAGCACCGGGGTCGATAGCGCCTCCACAGATACGCAGTATTTT. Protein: CASSTGVDSASTDTQYF.

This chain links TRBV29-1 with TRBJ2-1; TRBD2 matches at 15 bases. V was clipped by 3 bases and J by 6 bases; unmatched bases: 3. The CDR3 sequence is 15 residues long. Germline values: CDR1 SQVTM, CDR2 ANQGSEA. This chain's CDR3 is CSVERTSGRANEQFF. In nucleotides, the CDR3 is TGCAGCGTTGAGAGGACTAGCGGGAGGGCCAATGAGCAGTTCTTC.

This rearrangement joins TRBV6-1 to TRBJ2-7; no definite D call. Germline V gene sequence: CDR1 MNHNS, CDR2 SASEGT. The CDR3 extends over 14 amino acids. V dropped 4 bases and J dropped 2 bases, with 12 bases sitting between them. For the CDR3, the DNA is TGTGCCAGCAGTGGTTATACCGTCCCCTACGAGCAGTACTTC. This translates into CASSGYTVPYEQYF.

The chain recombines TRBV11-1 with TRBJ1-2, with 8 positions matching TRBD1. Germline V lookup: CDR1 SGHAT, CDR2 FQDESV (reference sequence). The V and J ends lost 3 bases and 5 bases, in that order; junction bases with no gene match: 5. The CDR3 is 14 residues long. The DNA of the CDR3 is TGTGCCAGCAGCTTTGACAGGGGCGGGTATGGCTACACCTTC. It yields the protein CASSFDRGGYGYTF.

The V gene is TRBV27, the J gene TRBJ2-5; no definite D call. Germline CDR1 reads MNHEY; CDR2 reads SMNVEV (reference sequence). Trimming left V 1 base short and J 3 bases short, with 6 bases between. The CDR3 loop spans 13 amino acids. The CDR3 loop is CASSLWREETQYF. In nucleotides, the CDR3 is TGTGCCAGCAGTTTATGGAGAGAAGAGACCCAGTACTTC.

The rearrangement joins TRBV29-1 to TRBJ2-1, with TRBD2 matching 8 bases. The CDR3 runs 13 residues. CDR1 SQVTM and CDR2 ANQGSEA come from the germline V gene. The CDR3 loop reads CTISGIAYNEQFF. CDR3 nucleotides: TGCACGATTAGCGGGATTGCCTACAATGAGCAGTTCTTC.

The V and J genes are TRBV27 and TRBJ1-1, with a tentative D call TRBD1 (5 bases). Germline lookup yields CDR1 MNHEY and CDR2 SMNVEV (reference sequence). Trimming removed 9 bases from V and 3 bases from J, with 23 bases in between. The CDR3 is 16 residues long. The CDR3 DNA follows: TGTGCCAGTCAAAGTTTAAACCGGGGGGAGGACACTGAAGCTTTCTTT. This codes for CASQSLNRGEDTEAFF.

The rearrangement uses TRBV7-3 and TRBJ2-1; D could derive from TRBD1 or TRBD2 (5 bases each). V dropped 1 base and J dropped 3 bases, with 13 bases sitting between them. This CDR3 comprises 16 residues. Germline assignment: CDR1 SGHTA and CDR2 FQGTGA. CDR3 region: CASSLIRRDHYNEQFF. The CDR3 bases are TGTGCCAGCAGCTTAATCCGACGGGACCACTACAATGAGCAGTTCTTC.

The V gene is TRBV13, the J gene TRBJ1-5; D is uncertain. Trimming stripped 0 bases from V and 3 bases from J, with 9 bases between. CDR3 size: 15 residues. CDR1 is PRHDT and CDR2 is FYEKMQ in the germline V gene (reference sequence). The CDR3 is CASSLGPTPNQPQHF. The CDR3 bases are TGTGCCAGCAGCTTAGGCCCCACACCCAATCAGCCCCAGCATTTT.